This T cell receptor (beta chain) was documented in a study of CD8 T cells in Susac syndrome. With random hexamers, about 0.5 to 1 ug RNA was reverse transcribed. Amplification of the TCR beta CDR3 was carried out by immunoSEQ multiplex PCR, which spanned a total of 54 Vbeta and 13 Jbeta segments. Using its own MiXCR run on the immunoSEQ multiplex PCR reads, TCRdb lists one record per CDR3 protein. The sample includes 100,000 to 150,000 distinct CDR3 sequences, about 95% of them seen just once. Germline CDR1 and CDR2: LGHDT and YNNKEL (reference sequence). The CDR3 loop spans 13 amino acids. CD8+ and CD4+ blood T cells underwent TCR beta sequencing. TEMRA cells underwent FACS enrichment and CD8+ and CD4+ T cells underwent negative isolation. For this clonotype: The junction differs from germline at one of its ends, possibly a read error.

The V and J genes are TRBV3-1 and TRBJ2-5; D is perhaps TRBD2 (6 bases). Sample: CD4+ T cells from PBMCs. This TCR was sampled from a human donor in good health. Here the CDR3 reads CASSQDPQRVTNF. The CDR3 nucleotides read TGTGCCAGCAGCCAAGATCCCCAGCGGGTCACCAACTTC.